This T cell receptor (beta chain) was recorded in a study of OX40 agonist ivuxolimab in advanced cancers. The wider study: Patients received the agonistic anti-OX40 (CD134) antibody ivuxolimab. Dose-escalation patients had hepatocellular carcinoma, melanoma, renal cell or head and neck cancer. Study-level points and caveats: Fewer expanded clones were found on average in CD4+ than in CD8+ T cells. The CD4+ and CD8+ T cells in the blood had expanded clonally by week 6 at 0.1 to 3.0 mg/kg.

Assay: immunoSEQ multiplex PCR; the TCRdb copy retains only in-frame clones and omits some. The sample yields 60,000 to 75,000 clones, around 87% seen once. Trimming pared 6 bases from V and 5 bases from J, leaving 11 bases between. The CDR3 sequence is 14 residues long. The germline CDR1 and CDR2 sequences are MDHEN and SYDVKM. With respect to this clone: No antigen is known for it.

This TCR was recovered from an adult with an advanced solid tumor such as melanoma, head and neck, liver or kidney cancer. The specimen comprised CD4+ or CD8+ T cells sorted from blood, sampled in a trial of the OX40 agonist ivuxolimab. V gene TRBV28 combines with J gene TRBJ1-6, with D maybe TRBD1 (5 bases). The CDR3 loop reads CASRTGTNNSPLHF. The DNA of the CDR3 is TGTGCCAGCAGAACCGGGACCAATAATTCACCCCTCCACTTT. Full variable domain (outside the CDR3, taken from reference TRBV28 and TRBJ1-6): DVKVTQSSRYLVKRTGEKVFLECVQDMDHENMFWYRQDPGLGLRLIYFSYDVKMKEKGDIPEGYSVSREKKERFSLILESASTNQTSMYLCASRTGTNNSPLHFGNGTRLTVT.